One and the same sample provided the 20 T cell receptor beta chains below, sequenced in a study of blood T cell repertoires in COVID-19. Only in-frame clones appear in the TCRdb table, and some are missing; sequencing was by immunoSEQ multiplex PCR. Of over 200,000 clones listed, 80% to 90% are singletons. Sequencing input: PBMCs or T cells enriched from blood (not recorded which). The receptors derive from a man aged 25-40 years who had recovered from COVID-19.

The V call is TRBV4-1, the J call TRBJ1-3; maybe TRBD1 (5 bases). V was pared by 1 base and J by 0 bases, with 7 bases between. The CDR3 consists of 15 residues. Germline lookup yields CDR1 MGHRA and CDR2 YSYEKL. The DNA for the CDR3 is TGCGCCAGCAGCCAAGTTCAGGGCTCTGGAAACACCATATATTTT. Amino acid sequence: CASSQVQGSGNTIYF.

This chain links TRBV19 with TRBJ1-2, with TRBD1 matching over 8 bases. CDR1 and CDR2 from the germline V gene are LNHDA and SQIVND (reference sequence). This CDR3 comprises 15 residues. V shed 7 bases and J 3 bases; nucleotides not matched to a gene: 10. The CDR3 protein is CASTPGQGGDYGYTF. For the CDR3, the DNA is TGTGCCAGTACGCCCGGACAGGGAGGGGACTATGGCTACACCTTC.

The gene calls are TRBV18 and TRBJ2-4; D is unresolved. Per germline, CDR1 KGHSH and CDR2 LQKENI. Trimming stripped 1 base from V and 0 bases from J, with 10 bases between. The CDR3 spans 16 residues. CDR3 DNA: TGTGCCAGCTCACCACGGTCAGAAATAGCCAAAAACATTCAGTACTTC. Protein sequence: CASSPRSEIAKNIQYF.

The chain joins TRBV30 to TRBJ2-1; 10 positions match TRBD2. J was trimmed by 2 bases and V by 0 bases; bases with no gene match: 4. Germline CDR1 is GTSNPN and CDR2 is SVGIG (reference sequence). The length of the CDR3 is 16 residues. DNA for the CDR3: TGTGCCTGGAGTGTGGGACTAGCGATCGCCTACAATGAGCAGTTCTTC. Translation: CAWSVGLAIAYNEQFF.

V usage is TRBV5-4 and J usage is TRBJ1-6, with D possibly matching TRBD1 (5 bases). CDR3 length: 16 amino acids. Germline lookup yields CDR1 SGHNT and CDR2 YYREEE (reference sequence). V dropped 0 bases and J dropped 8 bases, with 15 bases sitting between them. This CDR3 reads CASSLGPGSSDSPLHF. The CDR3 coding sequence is TGTGCCAGCAGCTTGGGGCCAGGGTCTTCTGATTCACCCCTCCACTTT.

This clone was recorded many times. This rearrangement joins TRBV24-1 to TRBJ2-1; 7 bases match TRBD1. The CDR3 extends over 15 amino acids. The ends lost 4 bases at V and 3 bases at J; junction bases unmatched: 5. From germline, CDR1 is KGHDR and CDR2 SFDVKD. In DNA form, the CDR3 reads TGTGCCACCAGTGAGTCCGGGACAGACTACAATGAGCAGTTCTTC. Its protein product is CATSESGTDYNEQFF.

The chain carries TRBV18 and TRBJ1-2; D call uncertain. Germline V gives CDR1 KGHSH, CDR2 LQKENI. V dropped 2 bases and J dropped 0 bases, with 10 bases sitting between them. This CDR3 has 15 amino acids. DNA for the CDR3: TGTGCCAGCTCACCAACGACTGAAACTAACTATGGCTACACCTTC. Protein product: CASSPTTETNYGYTF.

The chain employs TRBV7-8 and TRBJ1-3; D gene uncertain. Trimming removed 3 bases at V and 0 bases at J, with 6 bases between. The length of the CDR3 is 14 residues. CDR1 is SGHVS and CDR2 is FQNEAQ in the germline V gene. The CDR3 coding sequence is TGTGCCAGCAGCTTTCCCGGCTCTGGAAACACCATATATTTT. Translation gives CASSFPGSGNTIYF.

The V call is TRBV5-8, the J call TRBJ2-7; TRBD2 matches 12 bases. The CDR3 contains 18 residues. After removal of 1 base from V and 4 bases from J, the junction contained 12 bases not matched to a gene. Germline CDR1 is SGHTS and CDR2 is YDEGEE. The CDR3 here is CASSLSVPGLAGDYEQYF. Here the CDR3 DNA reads TGTGCCAGCAGCTTGAGTGTCCCGGGACTAGCGGGTGATTACGAGCAGTACTTC.

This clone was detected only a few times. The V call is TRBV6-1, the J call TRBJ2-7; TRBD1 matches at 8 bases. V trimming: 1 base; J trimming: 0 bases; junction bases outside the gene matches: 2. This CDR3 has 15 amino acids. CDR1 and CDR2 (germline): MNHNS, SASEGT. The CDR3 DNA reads TGTGCCAGCAGTGAAGTACAGGGGGGCTCCTACGAGCAGTACTTC. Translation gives CASSEVQGGSYEQYF.

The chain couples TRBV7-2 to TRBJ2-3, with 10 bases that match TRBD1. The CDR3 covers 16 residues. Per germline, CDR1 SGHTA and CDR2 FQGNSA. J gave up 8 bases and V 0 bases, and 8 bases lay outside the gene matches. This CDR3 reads CASSLAQGQGMGTQYF. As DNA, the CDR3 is TGTGCCAGCAGCTTAGCGCAGGGACAGGGGATGGGTACGCAGTATTTT.

This CDR3 is CASSLSLAGVDNEQFF. In nucleotides, the CDR3 is TGTGCCAGCAGCTTGAGCCTAGCGGGAGTCGACAATGAGCAGTTCTTC. The J gene is TRBJ2-1, the V gene TRBV7-9; TRBD2 agrees at 10 bases. Losses at the gene ends were 3 bases for V and 5 bases for J; bases not matched to a gene: 7. CDR3 length equals 16 residues. The germline CDR1 and CDR2 sequences are SEHNR and FQNEAQ (reference sequence).

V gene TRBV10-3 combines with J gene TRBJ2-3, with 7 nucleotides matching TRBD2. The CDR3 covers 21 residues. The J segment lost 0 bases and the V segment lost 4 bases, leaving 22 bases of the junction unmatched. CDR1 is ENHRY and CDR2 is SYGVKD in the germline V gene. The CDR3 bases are TGTGCCATCAGTGCCAAAGGGCTAGCGGCACTGCACGTCTCTAGCACAGATACGCAGTATTTT. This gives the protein CAISAKGLAALHVSSTDTQYF.

The CDR3 sequence: CASSWDRNEKLFF. The CDR3 DNA reads TGTGCCAGCAGCTGGGACAGAAATGAAAAACTGTTTTTT. The chain uses TRBV27 and TRBJ1-4, with 7 bases identical to TRBD1. This CDR3 has 13 amino acids. V lost 6 bases, J lost 5 bases, and 3 bases stayed unmatched. The germline V gene encodes CDR1 MNHEY and CDR2 SMNVEV (reference sequence).

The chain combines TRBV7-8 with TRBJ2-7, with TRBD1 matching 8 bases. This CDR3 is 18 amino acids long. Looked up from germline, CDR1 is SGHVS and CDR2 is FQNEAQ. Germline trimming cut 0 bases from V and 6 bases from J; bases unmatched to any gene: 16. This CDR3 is CASSLAGGWTGIRGEQYF. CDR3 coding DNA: TGTGCCAGCAGCTTAGCGGGAGGTTGGACAGGGATAAGAGGCGAGCAGTACTTC.

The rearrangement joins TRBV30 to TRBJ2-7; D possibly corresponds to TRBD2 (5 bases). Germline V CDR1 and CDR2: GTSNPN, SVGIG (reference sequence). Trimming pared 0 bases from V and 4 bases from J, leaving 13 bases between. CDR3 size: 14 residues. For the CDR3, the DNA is TGTGCCTGGAGTGTACTAGGGAGTGTTTACGAGCAGTACTTC. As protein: CAWSVLGSVYEQYF.

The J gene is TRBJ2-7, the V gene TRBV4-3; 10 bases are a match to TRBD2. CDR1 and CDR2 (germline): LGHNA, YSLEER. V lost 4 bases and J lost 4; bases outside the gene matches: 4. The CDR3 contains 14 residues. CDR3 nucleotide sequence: TGCGCCAGCAGCCCGGCTAGCGGGAGTTACGAGCAGTACTTC. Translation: CASSPASGSYEQYF.

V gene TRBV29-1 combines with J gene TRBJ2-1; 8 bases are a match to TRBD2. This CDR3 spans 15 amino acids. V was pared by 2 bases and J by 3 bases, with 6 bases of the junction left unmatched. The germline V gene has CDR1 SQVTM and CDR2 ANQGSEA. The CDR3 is CSVELVAGLYNEQFF. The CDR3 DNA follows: TGCAGCGTTGAACTGGTAGCGGGACTCTACAATGAGCAGTTCTTC.

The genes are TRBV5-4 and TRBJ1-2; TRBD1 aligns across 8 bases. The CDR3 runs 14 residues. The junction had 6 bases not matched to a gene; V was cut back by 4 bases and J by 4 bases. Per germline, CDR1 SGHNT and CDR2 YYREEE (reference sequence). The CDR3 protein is CASSQPGQVYGYTF. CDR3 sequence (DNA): TGTGCCAGCAGCCAACCGGGACAGGTCTATGGCTACACCTTC.

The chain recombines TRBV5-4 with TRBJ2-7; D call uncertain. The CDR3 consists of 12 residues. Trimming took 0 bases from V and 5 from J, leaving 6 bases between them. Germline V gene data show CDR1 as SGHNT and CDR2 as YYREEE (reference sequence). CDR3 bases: TGTGCCAGCAGCTTGGATCTAGACGAGCAGTACTTC. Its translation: CASSLDLDEQYF.